The rows below give T cell receptor beta chains drawn from one sample of a study of blood T cells in healthy people across ages. TCRdb itself ran the 5' RACE reads through MiXCR, one entry per CDR3 protein. The sample includes about 1.1 million distinct CDR3 sequences, roughly two fifths of them seen just once. Sequencing was done on a sample of blood. These receptors all stem from a man aged 18-30 years in good health. Each CDR3 is given with its conserved first and last residue. A D gene is named only where the DNA matches it firmly. Where a row states a size, it is once, few, many or the class of an expanded clone; other rows omit it.

j_gene | abundance | d_gene | v_gene | CDR3aa | CDR3nt
TRBJ1-1 | - | TRBD1 | TRBV25-1 | CASSRDRGSNTEAFF | TGTGCCAGCAGTCGGGACAGGGGATCGAACACTGAAGCTTTCTTT
TRBJ2-5 | few | - | TRBV5-1 | CASSLDLRSETQYF | TGCGCCAGCAGTTTGGACCTAAGATCGGAGACCCAGTACTTC
TRBJ2-6 | few | TRBD1 | TRBV6-6 | CASSSGQSTNVLTF | TGTGCCAGCAGTTCGGGACAGTCTACCAACGTCCTGACTTTC
TRBJ2-3 | few | TRBD2 | TRBV6-2/TRBV6-3 | CASSTRLAAFTDTQYF | TGTGCCAGCAGTACACGACTAGCGGCGTTCACAGATACGCAGTATTTT
TRBJ2-1 | few | TRBD2 | TRBV20-1 | CSARGFTSGGSNNEQFF | TGCAGTGCTAGAGGATTCACTAGCGGGGGGTCCAACAATGAGCAGTTCTTC
TRBJ2-6 | many | - | TRBV7-9 | CASSFESSGANVLTF | TGTGCCAGCAGCTTTGAGTCCTCTGGGGCCAACGTCCTGACTTTC
TRBJ2-1 | - | TRBD1 | TRBV5-6 | CASSSPESAGGKDEQFF | TGTGCCAGCAGCTCCCCAGAATCGGCAGGGGGAAAAGATGAGCAGTTCTTC
TRBJ1-2 | - | - | TRBV6-5 | CATTPGALNYGYTF | TGTGCCACCACGCCAGGGGCCTTAAACTATGGCTACACCTTC
TRBJ1-4 | few | - | TRBV4-3 | CASSQERSQENEKLFF | TGCGCCAGCAGCCAAGAACGGTCCCAAGAAAATGAAAAACTGTTTTTT
TRBJ1-6 | few | TRBD1 | TRBV4-2 | CASSQKQRWTGGLLDNSPPHF | TGTGCCAGCAGCCAAAAACAGCGGTGGACAGGGGGCCTCTTAGACAATTCACCCCCCCACTTT
TRBJ2-3 | many | - | TRBV7-2 | CASSLRERDTQYF | TGTGCCAGCAGCTTAAGGGAGCGAGATACGCAGTATTTT
TRBJ2-5 | - | TRBD1 | TRBV14 | CASSTSPGQGIWETQYF | TGTGCCAGCAGCACGAGTCCGGGACAGGGTATTTGGGAGACCCAGTACTTC
TRBJ1-1 | - | - | TRBV5-1 | CASSPFEGLMNTEAFF | TGCGCCAGCAGCCCGTTTGAGGGCCTCATGAACACTGAAGCTTTCTTT
TRBJ1-2 | - | - | TRBV9 | CASSDSSGLYGYTF | TGTGCCAGCAGCGATTCCTCAGGGCTCTATGGCTACACCTTC
TRBJ1-1 | - | - | TRBV6-5 | CASSYRNRSRGDTEAFF | TGTGCCAGCAGTTATCGGAATCGGAGCCGAGGAGACACTGAAGCTTTCTTT
TRBJ1-1 | few | - | TRBV4-3 | CASSPHRVNTEAFF | TGCGCCAGCAGCCCACACAGGGTGAACACTGAAGCTTTCTTT
TRBJ2-7 | - | - | TRBV7-8 | CASSYTRGPNEQYF | TGTGCCAGCAGCTACACCAGAGGACCTAATGAGCAGTACTTC
TRBJ2-1 | - | - | TRBV11-3 | CASSPRYSSYNEQFF | TGTGCCAGCAGCCCCCGTTATAGCTCCTACAATGAGCAGTTCTTC
TRBJ1-2 | - | TRBD1 | TRBV20-1 | CSARDQGQGASYGYTF | TGCAGTGCTAGAGATCAGGGACAGGGGGCAAGCTATGGCTACACCTTC
TRBJ1-1 | - | - | TRBV7-2 | CASSLFRQNTEAFF | TGTGCCAGCAGCTTATTTCGACAGAACACTGAAGCTTTCTTT
TRBJ1-1 | - | - | TRBV29-1 | CSVEAGFIGENTEAFF | TGCAGCGTTGAAGCGGGGTTCATAGGGGAGAACACTGAAGCTTTCTTT
TRBJ2-5 | few | TRBD2 | TRBV4-2 | CASSPQAGYQETQYF | TGTGCCAGCAGCCCGCAAGCGGGGTACCAAGAGACCCAGTACTTC
TRBJ2-1 | - | TRBD2 | TRBV19 | CASTSSGGQNNEQFF | TGTGCCAGTACCTCTAGCGGGGGTCAAAACAATGAGCAGTTCTTC
TRBJ2-5 | - | TRBD2 | TRBV7-2 | CASTLAGEQETQYF | TGTGCCAGCACCCTAGCGGGGGAACAAGAGACCCAGTACTTC
TRBJ2-5 | - | TRBD1 | TRBV28 | CASSLHRDRAVETQYF | TGTGCCAGCAGTTTACACCGGGACAGGGCGGTTGAGACCCAGTACTTC
TRBJ1-5 | - | - | TRBV12-3/TRBV12-4 | CASSQQGVSNQPQHF | TGTGCCAGCAGTCAACAGGGAGTTAGCAATCAGCCCCAGCATTTT
TRBJ2-1 | - | TRBD2 | TRBV14 | CASSHLRTSGSYNEQFF | TGTGCCAGCAGCCACTTAAGAACTAGCGGGTCCTACAATGAGCAGTTCTTC
TRBJ1-4 | - | TRBD1 | TRBV12-3/TRBV12-4 | CASRWTGARGLFF | TGTGCCAGCAGGTGGACAGGGGCTAGGGGGCTGTTTTTT
TRBJ2-7 | few | - | TRBV27 | CASSLGVPYEQYF | TGTGCCAGCAGTCTCGGGGTCCCCTACGAGCAGTACTTC
TRBJ1-5 | - | - | TRBV6-1 | CASSDATGIQPQHF | TGTGCCAGCAGTGATGCTACAGGGATTCAGCCCCAGCATTTT
TRBJ2-1 | - | TRBD2 | TRBV7-9 | CASSSAGSYNEQLF | TGTGCCAGCAGCTCAGCGGGGTCCTACAATGAGCAGTTGTTC
TRBJ2-7 | few | TRBD2 | TRBV12-3/TRBV12-4 | CASSLYPGLDEQYF | TGTGCCAGCAGTCTCTACCCGGGACTAGACGAGCAGTACTTC
TRBJ1-5 | few | TRBD1 | TRBV7-9 | CASSSQTGVGENQPQHF | TGTGCCAGCAGCTCTCAAACAGGGGTAGGGGAGAATCAGCCCCAGCATTTT
TRBJ1-6 | few | - | TRBV20-1 | CSAWQLNSPLHF | TGCAGTGCGTGGCAGCTCAATTCACCCCTCCACTTT
TRBJ2-1 | - | - | TRBV6-6 | CVSSGGNEQFF | TGTGTCAGCAGTGGGGGGAATGAGCAGTTCTTC
TRBJ2-3 | few | TRBD1 | TRBV2 | CASTQGASSTDTQYF | TGTGCCAGCACCCAGGGGGCAAGCAGCACAGATACGCAGTATTTT
TRBJ2-1 | - | - | TRBV2 | CAGSPDRSYNEQFF | TGTGCCGGCAGTCCTGATAGGTCCTACAATGAGCAGTTCTTC
TRBJ2-1 | - | - | TRBV6-1 | CASSPTVSYNEQFF | TGTGCCAGCAGCCCGACAGTCTCCTACAATGAGCAGTTCTTC
TRBJ1-1 | - | - | TRBV6-5 | CASSYTASEAFF | TGTGCCAGCAGTTATACGGCGAGTGAAGCTTTCTTT
TRBJ1-2 | once | - | TRBV20-1 | CSAKNREVGYGYTF | TGCAGTGCTAAAAACAGGGAAGTGGGCTATGGCTACACCTTC
TRBJ2-1 | - | - | TRBV10-3 | CAISASPSDNEQFF | TGTGCCATCAGTGCCTCCCCTAGCGACAATGAGCAGTTCTTC
TRBJ1-4 | few | - | TRBV5-5 | CASTPGVGEKLFF | TGTGCCAGCACCCCGGGTGTAGGTGAAAAACTGTTTTTT
TRBJ2-5 | - | - | TRBV25-1 | CASSEYRGAQETQYF | TGTGCCAGCAGTGAATATCGGGGAGCGCAAGAGACCCAGTACTTC
TRBJ1-1 | few | - | TRBV9 | CASTPEGGHEAFF | TGTGCCAGCACCCCCGAGGGGGGCCACGAGGCTTTCTTT
TRBJ1-4 | - | - | TRBV7-9 | CASSLARTVGNEKLFF | TGTGCCAGCAGCTTAGCGCGTACAGTCGGAAATGAAAAACTGTTTTTT
TRBJ2-1 | - | - | TRBV15 | CATSRDPVTLGNNEQFF | TGTGCCACCAGCAGGGACCCTGTCACCTTAGGGAACAATGAGCAGTTCTTC
TRBJ1-1 | - | - | TRBV4-2 | CASSQPGRAPATEAFF | TGTGCCAGCAGCCAGCCAGGACGGGCCCCCGCGACTGAAGCTTTCTTT
TRBJ2-1 | - | - | TRBV9 | CASSASFKSSYNEQFF | TGTGCCAGCAGCGCTTCCTTTAAAAGCTCCTACAATGAGCAGTTCTTC
TRBJ1-1 | few | - | TRBV7-9 | CASSLSALENTEAFF | TGTGCCAGCAGCTTATCTGCTCTCGAGAACACTGAAGCTTTCTTT
TRBJ1-5 | many | - | TRBV7-9 | CASSLLGDQPQHF | TGTGCCAGCAGCTTACTCGGGGATCAGCCCCAGCATTTT
TRBJ1-2 | - | - | TRBV4-2 | CASSRPSRGPYGYTF | TGTGCCAGCAGCCGCCCTTCGAGGGGCCCCTATGGCTACACCTTC
TRBJ1-1 | few | - | TRBV18 | CASSPKQGNTEAFF | TGTGCCAGCTCACCTAAACAGGGCAACACTGAAGCTTTCTTT
TRBJ2-7 | - | - | TRBV6-1 | CASSNPVDRKDPYEQYF | TGTGCCAGCTCTAATCCAGTGGACCGCAAAGATCCCTACGAGCAGTACTTC
TRBJ1-1 | few | - | TRBV7-2 | CASSLSGLPSNTEAFF | TGTGCCAGCAGCTTATCCGGACTCCCCTCGAACACTGAAGCTTTCTTT
TRBJ1-5 | few | - | TRBV20-1 | CSARDLTGANQPQHF | TGCAGTGCTAGAGATCTTACGGGAGCCAATCAGCCCCAGCATTTT
TRBJ2-5 | - | - | TRBV29-1 | CSAPHQGDQYF | TGCAGCGCTCCCCATCAGGGAGACCAGTACTTC
TRBJ2-5 | many | - | TRBV6-5 | CASSYGETQYF | TGTGCCAGCAGTTACGGGGAGACCCAGTACTTC